Listed here are 31 T cell receptor beta chains from one sample, sequenced in a study of blood T cells in healthy people across ages. The use of a sample-barcoded 5' primer and a J-beta primer mix characterized a second PCR of roughly 7 to 11 cycles. TCRdb re-called the 5' RACE reads through MiXCR, storing one row per CDR3 protein. This table has 750,000 to 1,000,000 distinct CDR3 sequences, around 29% appearing once. This sample was shared with a second study, whose subject was T cells of mothers and their children.

The sample taken for sequencing was blood. These receptors were collected from a woman aged 40 to 55 in good health.

This clonotype was seen repeatedly, ten times or more. This rearrangement joins TRBV28 to TRBJ2-7; 10 bases align to TRBD1. The V and J ends lost 8 bases and 7 bases, in that order; junction bases with no gene match: 11. Per germline, CDR1 MDHEN and CDR2 SYDVKM. This CDR3 spans 14 amino acids. CDR3 residues: CASSWTGGLSEQYF. The CDR3 DNA is TGTGCCAGCTCCTGGACAGGGGGGCTGAGTGAGCAGTACTTC.

This clonotype has just a few counts. The gene calls are TRBV5-6 and TRBJ1-6, with TRBD1 identical over 7 bases. The CDR3 covers 17 residues. CDR1 and CDR2 from the germline V gene are SGHDT and YYEEEE. The V and J ends lost 1 base and 6 bases, in that order; junction bases with no gene match: 10. The CDR3 loop is CASSLTPAGQSNSPLHF. The DNA for the CDR3 is TGTGCCAGCAGCTTGACCCCGGCGGGACAGAGTAATTCACCCCTCCACTTT.

V is TRBV5-5 and J is TRBJ2-3; TRBD1 agrees at 10 bases. From germline, CDR1 is SGHKS and CDR2 YYEKEE (reference sequence). The junction had 6 bases not matched to a gene; V was cut back by 4 bases and J by 4 bases. This CDR3 has 15 residues. The CDR3 bases are TGTGCCAGCAGCCTGACAGGGGGCGTCTCAGATACGCAGTATTTT. Its translation is CASSLTGGVSDTQYF.

This clonotype was observed a handful of times. The chain couples TRBV9 to TRBJ1-2; D is unclear. Germline CDR1 is SGDLS and CDR2 is YYNGEE. The CDR3 contains 13 residues. The V gene lost 4 bases and the J gene lost 8 bases, with 15 bases spanning the gap. CDR3 sequence: CASSSRTEGGYTF. CDR3 DNA: TGTGCCAGCAGCAGTCGGACCGAGGGAGGCTACACCTTC. The entire variable domain, with the rest obtained from reference TRBV9 and TRBJ1-2, is as follows: DSGVTQTPKHLITATGQRVTLRCSPRSGDLSVYWYQQSLDQGLQFLIQYYNGEERAKGNILERFSAQQFPDLHSELNLSSLELGDSALYFCASSSRTEGGYTFGSGTRLTVV.

This clonotype was picked up a small number of times. CDR3: CSARGNSGYEQYF. CDR3 DNA sequence: TGCAGTGCTAGAGGGAATAGTGGCTACGAGCAGTACTTC. The chain uses TRBV20-1 and TRBJ2-5, with D uncertain. The DNA end favors TRBJ2-7, so the J call may be wrong. Germline values: CDR1 DFQATT, CDR2 SNEGSKA (reference sequence). This CDR3 contains 13 residues.

In this sample, this clonotype turned up many times. The chain links TRBV5-1 to TRBJ2-4, with 11 bases matching TRBD2. V lost 0 bases and J lost 5; bases outside the gene matches: 7. Germline V gene sequence: CDR1 SGHRS, CDR2 YFSETQ. The length of the CDR3 is 17 residues. The CDR3, as DNA: TGCGCCAGCAGCTTGGGACTAGCGGGGATCGCCCAAAACATTCAGTACTTC. Translated, it gives CASSLGLAGIAQNIQYF.

The J gene is TRBJ1-2, the V gene TRBV9, with no clear D. Trimming took 6 bases from V and 5 from J, leaving 14 bases between them. The CDR3 runs 13 residues. The germline gives CDR1 SGDLS, CDR2 YYNGEE. In DNA, the CDR3 is TGTGCCAGCACAGCGGCGGGGTCATATGGCTACACCTTC. Residues: CASTAAGSYGYTF.

In regard to this clonotype: Being one base from a much bigger clone, this may be a read error. This rearrangement joins TRBV29-1 to TRBJ1-2; tentative D call: TRBD1 (6 bases). The CDR3 has 12 residues. CDR1 and CDR2 (germline): SQVTM, ANQGSEA. Here the CDR3 DNA reads TGCAGCGTTGGAGGGGGGGCCTATGACTACACCTTC. Protein: CSVGGGAYDYTF.

This sequence joins TRBV5-1 and TRBJ1-2; D uncertain. The V gene's germline CDR1 is SGHRS and CDR2 YFSETQ. The V end was cut by 0 bases, the J end by 2 bases, with 14 bases between. CDR3 size: 16 residues. CDR3 sequence: CASSLGSVGRNYGYTF. The CDR3 DNA is TGCGCCAGCAGCTTGGGGTCTGTAGGGCGGAACTATGGCTACACCTTC. Using reference TRBV5-1 and TRBJ1-2 for the parts outside the CDR3, the full variable domain is KAGVTQTPRYLIKTRGQQVTLSCSPISGHRSVSWYQQTPGQGLQFLFEYFSETQRNKGNFPGRFSGRQFSNSRSEMNVSTLELGDSALYLCASSLGSVGRNYGYTFGSGTRLTVV.

This clonotype was picked up many times. The V and J genes are TRBV28 and TRBJ2-5, with 10 bases that match TRBD2. After removal of 2 bases from V and 5 bases from J, the junction contained 5 bases not matched to a gene. The CDR3 length is 15 residues. Germline V lookup: CDR1 MDHEN, CDR2 SYDVKM. The CDR3 bases are TGTGCCAGCAGTTTACCCAGCGGGGGGGGTGAGACCCAGTACTTC. It specifies CASSLPSGGGETQYF.

The V call is TRBV20-1, the J call TRBJ2-5, with unresolved D. V lost 5 bases, J lost 0 bases, and 10 bases lay in between. This CDR3 has 13 residues. Germline CDR1 and CDR2: DFQATT and SNEGSKA (reference sequence). The CDR3 DNA reads as TGCAGTGCTTGCCCCACGTACCAAGAGACCCAGTACTTC. Translating it yields CSACPTYQETQYF.

The chain uses TRBV7-9 and TRBJ2-7; 8 nucleotides agree with TRBD1. This CDR3 has 14 residues. V gave up 5 bases and J gave up 10 bases; unmatched junction bases: 13. The germline gives CDR1 SEHNR, CDR2 FQNEAQ (reference sequence). CDR3 region: CASSPGGVLEAQYF. The CDR3 DNA is TGTGCCAGCAGCCCAGGGGGCGTCTTGGAGGCCCAGTACTTC.

This clonotype was recorded a few times. The junction shows a germline mismatch at one end, possibly a read error. V and J are TRBV4-1 and TRBJ1-5, with D maybe TRBD1 (5 bases). This CDR3 spans 16 amino acids. CDR1 is MGHRA, CDR2 YSYEKL, per germline. CDR3 DNA: TGCACCAGCAGCCTCATCCCTACAGGAGCCGATCAGCCCCAGCATTTT. This translates into CTSSLIPTGADQPQHF.

This clonotype was observed at least ten times. The V call is TRBV6-2 or TRBV6-3, the J call TRBJ1-2; D call uncertain. V gave up 4 bases and J gave up 6 bases, with 9 bases separating them. Germline loops: CDR1 MNHEY, CDR2 SVGEGT. The CDR3 is made up of 12 amino acids. CDR3 sequence: CASSFSGNGYTF. The CDR3 DNA reads as TGTGCCAGCAGTTTTTCGGGGAATGGCTACACCTTC.

The chain is built from TRBV13 and TRBJ2-5, with D perhaps being TRBD1 or TRBD2 (6 bases each). The last part of the DNA fits TRBJ2-7 better; the J call may be wrong. Looked up from germline, CDR1 is PRHDT and CDR2 is FYEKMQ (reference sequence). The CDR3 is 14 residues long. The CDR3 sequence: CASSGGLRPYEQYF. As DNA, the CDR3 is TGTGCCAGCAGCGGGGGGCTGCGACCTTACGAGCAGTACTTC.

This clonotype came up a few times. The chain employs TRBV28 and TRBJ1-2, with TRBD1 identical over 8 bases. The J segment lost 4 bases and the V segment lost 7 bases, leaving 11 bases of the junction unmatched. The CDR3 covers 15 residues. Per the germline V gene, CDR1 is MDHEN and CDR2 is SYDVKM. The CDR3 protein is CASTKGTGLSYGYTF. CDR3 in DNA: TGTGCCAGCACGAAGGGGACAGGACTTTCCTATGGCTACACCTTC.

This clonotype was picked up many times. The chain is built from TRBV5-1 and TRBJ2-1; 7 bases are shared with TRBD2. This CDR3 has 12 amino acids. Germline CDR1 SGHRS, CDR2 YFSETQ. V trimming: 0 bases; J trimming: 10 bases; junction bases outside the gene matches: 1. For the CDR3, the DNA is TGCGCCAGCAGCTTGGAGCGGGGAGAGCAGTTCTTC. Its protein product is CASSLERGEQFF. The complete variable domain, with remaining parts taken from reference TRBV5-1 and TRBJ2-1, reads KAGVTQTPRYLIKTRGQQVTLSCSPISGHRSVSWYQQTPGQGLQFLFEYFSETQRNKGNFPGRFSGRQFSNSRSEMNVSTLELGDSALYLCASSLERGEQFFGPGTRLTVL.

This clonotype was observed a handful of times. This CDR3 reads CASKKRGMNTEAFF. In DNA, the CDR3 is TGTGCCAGCAAAAAGCGGGGAATGAACACTGAAGCTTTCTTT. V usage is TRBV6-5 and J usage is TRBJ1-1; D uncertain. CDR1 and CDR2 (germline): MNHEY, SVGAGI. This CDR3 is 14 amino acids long. V gave up 7 bases and J gave up 0 bases, with 12 bases separating them.

This clonotype was observed a few times. The rearrangement uses TRBV7-2 and TRBJ2-4; 10 nucleotides match TRBD2. The CDR3 spans 19 residues. V lost 2 bases to trimming and J lost 0 bases; unmatched junction nucleotides: 10. Germline assignment: CDR1 SGHTA and CDR2 FQGNSA. The CDR3 DNA reads TGTGCCAGCAGCTTACTGGCTAGCGGGGGAGACCTAGCCAAAAACATTCAGTACTTC. Its protein product is CASSLLASGGDLAKNIQYF.

The chain joins TRBV12-3 or TRBV12-4 to TRBJ2-3, with TRBD2 as a possible D gene (5 bases). The CDR3 extends over 15 amino acids. The V end lost 4 bases, the J end lost 3 bases, and 14 bases lay between the germline ends. The CDR3 DNA reads TGTGCCAGCAGTTCCCAGTTAGCGAGAACAGATACGCAGTATTTT. Its translation is CASSSQLARTDTQYF.

This clonotype was counted a few times. V is TRBV20-1 and J is TRBJ2-5; D is possibly TRBD2 (5 bases). The V end was cut by 3 bases, the J end by 5 bases, with 16 bases between. The CDR3 has 14 residues. Germline loops: CDR1 DFQATT, CDR2 SNEGSKA (reference sequence). CDR3 loop: CSASEEVLLETQYF. The DNA for the CDR3 is TGCAGTGCTAGTGAGGAGGTCCTTTTGGAGACCCAGTACTTC.

About this clonotype: One base away lies a much larger clone, so this may be a sequencing read error. The V gene is TRBV10-3, the J gene TRBJ2-1; D tentatively reads TRBD1 or TRBD2 (6 bases each). CDR3 length equals 15 residues. Deletions cut 0 bases from V and 10 bases from J, with 16 bases between. Germline V gene sequence: CDR1 ENHRY, CDR2 SYGVKD. The CDR3 nucleotides read TGTGCCATCAGTGAGTCTGGGGGGCCTGCCCACGAGCAGTTCTTC. It is translated as CAISESGGPAHEQFF.

The V call is TRBV28, the J call TRBJ1-2; tentative D call: TRBD1 (5 bases). V was shortened by 6 bases and J by 7 bases, with 6 bases between the two germline ends. Germline lookup yields CDR1 MDHEN and CDR2 SYDVKM. The CDR3 extends over 10 amino acids. CDR3 in amino acids: CASSGAGYTF. DNA for the CDR3: TGTGCCAGCAGCGGGGCTGGCTACACCTTC.

V and J are TRBV12-3 or TRBV12-4 and TRBJ1-1; 10 nucleotides agree with TRBD1. CDR3 length equals 13 residues. Trimming at V came to 5 bases and at J to 13 bases, leaving 10 bases not matched to a gene. CDR3 DNA sequence: TGTGCCAGCAGTCCGGGACAGGGGCGAAAAGTTTTCTTT. Translating it yields CASSPGQGRKVFF.

This clonotype has a count of ten or more. The J gene is TRBJ2-6, the V gene TRBV7-9; no clear D gene. This CDR3 has 16 residues. In germline, CDR1 is SEHNR, CDR2 FQNEAQ (reference sequence). V gave up 0 bases and J gave up 1 base, with 7 bases separating them. CDR3 DNA sequence: TGTGCCAGCAGCTTAGCTCCCCTGTCTGGGGCCAACGTCCTGACTTTC. The encoded protein is CASSLAPLSGANVLTF. Full variable domain (rest looked up from reference TRBV7-9 and TRBJ2-6): DTGVSQNPRHKITKRGQNVTFRCDPISEHNRLYWYRQTLGQGPEFLTYFQNEAQLEKSRLLSDRFSAERPKGSFSTLEIQRTEQGDSAMYLCASSLAPLSGANVLTFGAGSRLTVL.

This clonotype has a handful of counts. The gene calls are TRBV6-2 or TRBV6-3 and TRBJ1-1, with D possibly matching TRBD1 (5 bases). The CDR3 has 13 residues. Germline V gives CDR1 MNHEY, CDR2 SVGEGT. The V and J ends lost 1 base and 4 bases respectively, with 7 bases between them. Here the CDR3 DNA reads TGTGCCAGCAGTTACTACACAGGCACTGAAGCTTTCTTT. This encodes CASSYYTGTEAFF.

This clonotype was seen repeatedly, ten times or more. V and J are TRBV18 and TRBJ1-1; the match to TRBD1 covers 9 bases. CDR3 length equals 14 residues. Germline V lookup: CDR1 KGHSH, CDR2 LQKENI. Trimming removed 3 bases from V and 4 bases from J; junction bases left unmatched: 3. The CDR3 coding sequence is TGTGCCAGCTCACCCGGACAGGGGAGCACTGAAGCTTTCTTT. Protein: CASSPGQGSTEAFF.

The chain is built from TRBV5-1 and TRBJ2-7; 8 positions match TRBD1. J lost 5 bases, V lost 4 bases, and 5 bases had no gene match. Germline lookup yields CDR1 SGHRS and CDR2 YFSETQ. The CDR3 consists of 13 residues. In DNA, the CDR3 is TGCGCCAGCAGCACCCAGGGGGCAAACGAGCAGTACTTC. It codes for CASSTQGANEQYF.

V gene TRBV18 combines with J gene TRBJ2-5; 8 nucleotides line up with TRBD2. CDR1 and CDR2 (germline): KGHSH, LQKENI. With 6 bases clipped from V and 6 bases from J, the junction kept 15 bases outside the gene matches. This CDR3 is built from 16 residues. The CDR3 DNA sequence: TGTGCCAGCTCCCCCATCGAGGTAGCGGGGTCGAAGACCCAGTACTTC. Its protein product is CASSPIEVAGSKTQYF.

This clonotype has a count of ten or more. The chain is built from TRBV4-3 and TRBJ2-4; TRBD1 agrees at 8 bases. The CDR3 consists of 17 residues. Germline values: CDR1 LGHNA, CDR2 YSLEER. The V and J ends lost 2 bases and 0 bases, in that order; junction bases with no gene match: 6. The CDR3 here is CASSQMGQALAKNIQYF. CDR3 bases: TGCGCCAGCAGCCAAATGGGACAGGCTCTAGCCAAAAACATTCAGTACTTC.

Concerning this clonotype itself: Compared with germline, one end of the junction differs, possibly owing to a read error. CDR3 residues: CASSESQSYGCTF. The CDR3 region has the DNA TGTGCCAGCAGTGAATCCCAGTCCTATGGCTGCACCTTC. The V and J genes are TRBV2 and TRBJ1-2; the D is unclear. Per germline, CDR1 SNHLY and CDR2 FYNNEI. The CDR3 is 13 residues long.